The present T cell receptor beta chain was sequenced within a study of metastatic and nonmetastatic thyroid tumors (dated by TCRdb to the early 2020s). Broadly, across the study: Repertoires from peripheral blood and from tumor or nodule tissue samples of malignant and benign thyroid patients were compared.

No treatment had been received by any patient before thyroid surgery. Using T-cell receptor beta sequencing, the study looked back at clinical samples from patients collected from 2012 to 2018. The CDR3 has 14 amino acids, counting the end cysteine and phenylalanine. Only the CDR3 DNA stays, 42 bases, in frame from base 1. The CDR1 and CDR2 encoded by the germline V gene are SGHVS and FNYEAQ. V drops 0 bases and J drops 9 bases, leaving 15 bases in between. In its sample, this clone comes out as medium-sized (0.01 to 0.1%). The antigen this receptor binds is unknown. No base quality values were provided; no much bigger clone lies one nucleotide off. The investigation overall reported the following: In both blood and tumor samples, malignant tumors were reported to have significantly higher TCR beta diversity than benign nodules.

Library creation used PCR. Sequencing was carried out with an Illumina HiSeq 4000. High-throughput sequencing was used to profile the TCR beta-chain CDR3 region of each patient. As for the authors' bioinformatics: A classifier to discriminate distant-metastatic papillary thyroid cancer patients was built from CDR3 differences across clinicopathological groups. The Shannon index was used to measure repertoire diversity, and the Morisita-Horn index was used to measure how similar tumor and blood repertoires were. TCRdb trimmed public reads at Q25 via fastp, called clones via MiXCR and kept in-frame beta chains. The V and J calls come from TCRdb's annotation, not from the publication. This sample holds roughly 20,000 clones; approximately 29% were observed only once. Roughly an eighth of the sample is taken by the ten largest.

In this chain, TRBV7-6 is recombined with TRBJ2-7, and possibly TRBD2, on 6 matching bases. This sequence was found in a female donor with papillary thyroid cancer or a benign thyroid nodule (not recorded which). Some clones in this sample may be carry-over from other donors' samples. Sequences were obtained from blood. The DNA sequence is TGTGCCAGCAGCTTAGCGCTGGCAGGTAGCGGGCAGTACTTC. This is translated as CASSLALAGSGQYF.